This T cell receptor beta chain was identified in a study of shared clonotypes between healthy human individuals (dated by TCRdb to about 2020). Background for the entire study: The cohort included three men and a couple of women between 18 and 49 years of age. Leukapheresis yielded between about 0.8 and 8.9 billion PBMCs per donor. To estimate repertoire size and how much clonotypes are shared between individuals, the study performed deep sequencing of blood TCR repertoires from roughly five healthy adults. For each donor, CD4 naive and CD4 memory were each run on three plates, CD8 naive on two plates, and CD8 memory on one plate. To increase sequencing depth and limit assay-specific biases, different laboratories used diverse techniques to prepare libraries and sequence TCR repertoires.

CD8 naive samples were CD45RO-negative cells positively selected for CCR7, giving a CD45RA+CCR7+ population that excluded TemRA cells. Donors were healthy HIV-negative adults with no recently reported acute infections or vaccinations. Every donor was a Caucasian adult residing in Nashville, Tennessee, USA. After blood collection by leukapheresis, PBMCs were isolated using Ficoll-Histopaque density gradient centrifugation and then cryopreserved in the vapor phase of liquid nitrogen. Purity and quantity of every magnetically sorted T cell population were checked by analytical flow cytometry. Genomic DNA was isolated from every sorted fraction and measured by UV absorbance on a Nanodrop 2000c. Study-wide conclusions, independent of this receptor: Clonotypes shared by all four sorted-subset donors showed higher generation probabilities than non-shared clonotypes. Pairwise subsampling indicated that sequencing depth was expected to affect the degree of clonotype sharing among donors. Because the study included only a small number of donors, the genetic and exposure-history diversity represented was limited. Sampling was restricted to blood, and TCR repertoires in tissues likely differ from the TCR repertoires found in blood. Estimated clonotype richness was generally larger for naive than for memory subsets. About 5% of naive CD4, roughly 3.6% of naive CD8, approximately 2% of memory CD4, and roughly 0.4% of memory CD8 clonotypes were shared across a few donors. Even with the large sequencing depth, rarefaction of the sorted-subset datasets indicated that sequencing was incomplete.

Compared with germline, V lacks 0 bases and J lacks 2 bases; bases without a gene match: 3. The CDR3 goes from the cysteine to the phenylalanine over 15 residues. Only the CDR3 portion is preserved as DNA: 45 bases, with reading frame beginning at the first base. CDR1 and CDR2 (MNHEY, SMNVEV) derive from the germline V gene (reference sequence). Using the deep immunoSEQ assay, multiplex PCR amplified TCR CDR3 regions from genomic DNA. Extracted genomic DNA from each cell subset was distributed evenly across all wells of several immunoSEQ 96-well plates, and each plate was treated as a replicate. Each replicate PCR for sorted subsets received around 200 ng genomic DNA, equal to tens of thousands of T cell genomes. Purified libraries were quantified with a Qubit 3.0 fluorometer, sized on a Bioanalyzer 2100, and re-quantified with the KAPA Library Quantification kit. Every immunoSEQ 96-well plate was sequenced on a dedicated single-read 150-cycle Illumina NextSeq 550 flow cell. As for how the authors treated the data: Because the immunoSEQ output included only junctional sequences and no quality scores, the filtering could not be the same as the filtering used for full-length reads. To assign V/J genes and CDR3, sequences were annotated against IMGT germline references using PyIR, a Python wrapper for IgBLAST v1.9. Reads were removed for weak V/J assignments (E-value above 1e-6), missing CDR3, stop codons, out-of-frame junctions, or ambiguous translated residues. V3J clonotypes were defined by identical inferred V gene, J gene, and CDR3 amino acid sequence. To compute the percentage overlap between repertoires, the number of shared unique clonotypes was divided by the size of the smaller repertoire. Three approaches were used to assess repertoire richness: RTK rarefaction, the Chao1 estimator, and Recon v2.1 estimates of unobserved clonotypes. Generation probabilities were computed with OLGA for all TCRbeta clonotypes obtained by the gDNA method from several donors. Here the immuneACCESS table is served through TCRdb, limited to in-frame sequences with V and J called. Missing clones are a known gap in these copies; in checked studies unresolved V genes cover under half, and the rest lacks a known reason. V and J calls and clone size follow that table, whereas D and trimming were derived from the DNA. This sample is represented by about 2 million clones; less than 95% of them were singletons. The ten largest clonotypes hold 1% to 1.5% of the sample.

As concerns this clone: It has no known antigen specificity. There are no base qualities to consult, and no much larger clone falls within one base.

This clonotype was sampled from a man between 18 and 35 years old in good health. Rearrangement joined TRBV27 to TRBJ2-7; TRBD2 lines up with 8 middle nucleotides. The sample consisted of naive CD8+ T cells sorted from blood. Explained via the paper, the cell subset or site label denotes: CD45RA+CCR7+. The DNA sequence is given as TGTGCCAGCAGTTTATCGTACGGGGGGGCCTACGAGCAGTACTTC. Protein translation: CASSLSYGGAYEQYF.